This T cell receptor (beta chain) came from a study of blood T cell repertoires in COVID-19. Original data processing: From reference gene primer amplification, estimates of nucleated cell counts were derived. Assay used: immunoSEQ multiplex PCR; TCRdb lists only in-frame clones, some missing. V, J and clone size reflect that table, while D and trimming were determined from the DNA. The sample has more than 65,000 clones; roughly 82% are singletons. Germline CDR1 reads ENHRY; CDR2 reads SYGVKD. The CDR3 consists of 13 residues. The ends lost 6 bases at V and 3 bases at J; junction bases unmatched: 4. The TCR originated in a human donor in a cohort sampled during active COVID-19. Sequencing was done on a sample of peripheral blood. The V and J genes are TRBV10-3 and TRBJ1-2, with 7 bases lining up with TRBD1. The CDR3 spells CAISGRGDYGYTF. CDR3 nucleotide sequence: TGTGCCATCAGCGGCAGGGGGGACTATGGCTACACCTTC.